The rows below give T cell receptor beta chains drawn from one sample of a study of human T cells and chemical hapten exposure. Using its own MiXCR run on the RACE reads, TCRdb lists one record per CDR3 protein. The sample consists of about 270,000 distinct CDR3 sequences, roughly 8% of them appearing once. This specimen consisted of whole blood, obtained in connection with sensitization to the hapten diphenylcyclopropenone (DPC). All receptors come from a man aged 18 to 29 with alopecia areata. Some clones in this sample may be carry-over from other donors' samples. CDR3s include the opening cysteine and the closing phenylalanine or tryptophan. Fields, in order: J gene, V gene, CDR3 protein.

j_gene: TRBJ1-5; v_gene: TRBV10-3; CDR3aa: CAISESTDQPQHF
j_gene: TRBJ2-1; v_gene: TRBV20-1; CDR3aa: CSVAGPPSSGKQFF
j_gene: TRBJ1-4; v_gene: TRBV7-8; CDR3aa: CASSLVRAANEKLFF
j_gene: TRBJ2-3; v_gene: TRBV24-1; CDR3aa: CATSDNGQGTDTQYF
j_gene: TRBJ2-1; v_gene: TRBV5-5; CDR3aa: CASSSDSYNEQFF
j_gene: TRBJ1-1; v_gene: TRBV5-1; CDR3aa: CASSPALASNTEAFF
j_gene: TRBJ2-5; v_gene: TRBV29-1; CDR3aa: CSVLTSGGSKAQYF
j_gene: TRBJ2-2; v_gene: TRBV12-3/TRBV12-4; CDR3aa: CASSLASGWSGELFF
j_gene: TRBJ1-4; v_gene: TRBV20-1; CDR3aa: CSAEPGQGEEKLFF
j_gene: TRBJ1-1; v_gene: TRBV28; CDR3aa: CASSQQGARNTEAFF
j_gene: TRBJ1-3; v_gene: TRBV7-9; CDR3aa: CASSRIGPLGNTIYF
j_gene: TRBJ1-2; v_gene: TRBV20-1; CDR3aa: CSVMGQQIYGYTF
j_gene: TRBJ2-3; v_gene: TRBV4-3; CDR3aa: CASSQALTLYTDTQYF
j_gene: TRBJ2-3; v_gene: TRBV6-1; CDR3aa: CASRLSWDTQYF
j_gene: TRBJ2-5; v_gene: TRBV12-3/TRBV12-4; CDR3aa: CASSRAGGTQYF
j_gene: TRBJ2-2; v_gene: TRBV4-3; CDR3aa: CASSQDVVSNTGELFF
j_gene: TRBJ2-2; v_gene: TRBV6-2/TRBV6-3; CDR3aa: CASSYSMMAGANTGELFF
j_gene: TRBJ2-6; v_gene: TRBV7-8; CDR3aa: CASIRDRVAGANVLTF
j_gene: TRBJ2-1; v_gene: TRBV9; CDR3aa: CASSASGWPNEQFF
j_gene: TRBJ2-5; v_gene: TRBV2; CDR3aa: CASSGEFEFQETQYF
j_gene: TRBJ2-1; v_gene: TRBV3-1; CDR3aa: CASSQVIRATYNEQFF
j_gene: TRBJ1-2; v_gene: TRBV6-2/TRBV6-3; CDR3aa: CASSETGAYGYTF
j_gene: TRBJ2-2; v_gene: TRBV7-3; CDR3aa: CAIDRTNTGELFF
j_gene: TRBJ1-1; v_gene: TRBV7-3; CDR3aa: CASSLGTGWGGEAFF
j_gene: TRBJ1-6; v_gene: TRBV3-1; CDR3aa: CASSKTGGSYNSPLHF
j_gene: TRBJ2-7; v_gene: TRBV20-1; CDR3aa: CSVPDSPWFSYEQYF
j_gene: TRBJ1-1; v_gene: TRBV11-2; CDR3aa: CASSSRGLGNTEAFF
j_gene: TRBJ2-1; v_gene: TRBV4-3; CDR3aa: CASSPKYRGLSPIRFF
j_gene: TRBJ1-2; v_gene: TRBV12-3/TRBV12-4; CDR3aa: CASTSREERPYTF
j_gene: TRBJ1-4; v_gene: TRBV3-1; CDR3aa: CASSLGTTTNEKLFF
j_gene: TRBJ1-1; v_gene: TRBV7-9; CDR3aa: CASSALRRGRWMNTEAFF
j_gene: TRBJ1-2; v_gene: TRBV12-3/TRBV12-4; CDR3aa: CASSFPLYEDGYTF
j_gene: TRBJ2-5; v_gene: TRBV6-6; CDR3aa: CASRDTSAETQYF
j_gene: TRBJ1-4; v_gene: TRBV5-5; CDR3aa: CASSTGRGLGEKLFF
j_gene: TRBJ1-3; v_gene: TRBV27; CDR3aa: CATSPLGTPSSGNTIYF
j_gene: TRBJ1-5; v_gene: TRBV7-2; CDR3aa: CASSLGGRSSNQPQHF
j_gene: TRBJ1-2; v_gene: TRBV15; CDR3aa: CATQSVRGYTF
j_gene: TRBJ2-1; v_gene: TRBV2; CDR3aa: CATPGLVNEQFF
j_gene: TRBJ2-7; v_gene: TRBV9; CDR3aa: CASSVGGFNSYEQYF
j_gene: TRBJ2-7; v_gene: TRBV10-3; CDR3aa: CAIWRPGETEQYF
j_gene: TRBJ2-3; v_gene: TRBV10-3; CDR3aa: CAISEGLFSTDTQYF
j_gene: TRBJ2-7; v_gene: TRBV28; CDR3aa: CASSFSVYEQYF
j_gene: TRBJ2-3; v_gene: TRBV11-2; CDR3aa: CASSFSGGANTQYF
j_gene: TRBJ1-5; v_gene: TRBV7-2; CDR3aa: CASSLQGHQPQHF
j_gene: TRBJ2-3; v_gene: TRBV7-2; CDR3aa: CASSLGGTDMQYF
j_gene: TRBJ2-2; v_gene: TRBV4-3; CDR3aa: CASSQDISGASNTGELFF
j_gene: TRBJ2-2; v_gene: TRBV12-3/TRBV12-4; CDR3aa: CASSLKLSGELFF
j_gene: TRBJ1-2; v_gene: TRBV20-1; CDR3aa: CSAHRGDYGYTF
j_gene: TRBJ1-1; v_gene: TRBV4-2; CDR3aa: CASSQEPSEAFF
j_gene: TRBJ2-1; v_gene: TRBV10-3; CDR3aa: CAISVGGGGSYNEQFF